This T cell receptor (beta chain) was observed in a study of blood T cell repertoires in COVID-19 (TCRdb year 2020). Notes on the research overall: Samples from collaborators originated in the United States, Italy and Spain and spanned both the acute and convalescent phases of COVID-19. Where HLA class I and class II types were available, the types were taken from metadata supplied by the sample provider, not from assay-based typing. The repertoires were made available in a free public database intended to serve as a resource for research on the immune response to SARS-CoV-2. The prospective study material was composed of cDNA or gDNA derived from T cells, B-cell-depleted T cells, or PBMCs. Subjects who had been exposed to COVID-19, were actively infected with it, or had recovered from it provided the deeply sampled blood TCRbeta repertoires that made up the dataset. Nearly every sample came with metadata listing a de-identified subject ID, COVID-19 status, age in years and sex. The samples were drawn from two sources: the first 160 participants of the ongoing ImmuneRACE study, and 1,000 to 1,500 subjects contributed by 6 global collaborators. General findings and caveats noted by the study authors: Clinical and demographic metadata were provided uncurated, with the amount varying by source and participant.

TCRbeta CDR3 regions were amplified from genomic DNA by means of the immunoSEQ Assay, a bias-controlled multiplex PCR. From the authors' description of their analysis: The number of nucleated cells in each sample was estimated by amplification of reference gene primers within the assay. Sequence reads were collapsed and filtered to measure the absolute abundance of every unique TCRbeta CDR3 rearrangement. For each sample, productive Simpson clonality was calculated by taking the square root of Simpson's diversity index across productive rearrangements. TCRdb re-hosts the immuneACCESS table, in-frame sequences only. Its copies lack some clones; in the studies checked, an unresolved V gene accounts for under half of them, and the cause for the rest is not known. The DNA was the basis for D and trimming; V, J and clone size are from that table. This sample has under 250,000 clones in its table, and around 88% of those were observed once. The ten largest clones add up to 7.5% to 9% of the sample.

Relative to germline, V is missing 6 bases and J is missing 5 bases, with 9 bases of the junction outside any gene match. CDR1 is given as MNHEY and CDR2 as SVGAGI, both from the germline V gene. Measured from the cysteine to the phenylalanine, the CDR3 is 15 residues long. Only the CDR3 region is kept as DNA, spanning 45 bases read in frame from base 1. Collaborating institutions collected whole blood in K2EDTA tubes following their own protocols. For TCRbeta analysis, collaborator samples were shipped as frozen whole blood, as isolated PBMCs, or as DNA extracted from either sample type. As to this clone: Which antigen it targets is not known. No base-level quality is on record; no much larger clone is a single base apart.

Recombination linked TRBV6-5 to TRBJ1-5, and TRBD1 matches 8 of the central bases. Sequenced input: peripheral blood. This sequence originates from a woman in her fifties or sixties with acute or convalescent COVID-19. At the DNA level, the sequence is TGTGCCAGCAGGGCATACGGACAGGGACATCAGCCCCAGCATTTT. Its translation reads: CASRAYGQGHQPQHF.